These T cell receptor beta chains were read from a single sample in a study of T cells in Graves' hyperthyroidism and ophthalmopathy. TCRdb used MiXCR to reprocess the multiplex PCR reads, holding one entry per CDR3 protein. The sample lists 730,000 or so distinct CDR3 sequences, 18% occurring once. The sequencing sample was made of blood. These receptors came from a woman aged 45 to 65 with Graves' hyperthyroidism that later progressed to Graves' ophthalmopathy. The CDR3 runs from the conserved cysteine through the conserved F or W. Fields, in order: clone size, V gene, D gene, J gene, CDR3 protein, CDR3 DNA. D genes are given only for firm matches. Clone size is not always given. Where it is, it says once, few, many or a class for expanded clones.

many	TRBV11-2	.	TRBJ2-7	CASSFSGAAREQYF	TGTGCCAGCAGCTTCTCAGGGGCCGCGAGGGAGCAGTACTTC
.	TRBV20-1	TRBD1	TRBJ1-5	CSARGTGEYQPQHF	TGCAGTGCTAGAGGGACAGGGGAGTATCAGCCCCAGCATTTT
.	TRBV3-1	.	TRBJ1-4	CASSQDLGRTNEKLFF	TGTGCCAGCAGCCAAGATTTAGGCAGAACTAATGAAAAACTGTTTTTT
.	TRBV7-2	TRBD1	TRBJ2-3	CASSFADRDTQYF	TGTGCCAGCAGCTTCGCGGACAGGGATACGCAGTATTTT
few	TRBV6-2/TRBV6-3	.	TRBJ2-7	CASSQNPSHEQYF	TGTGCCAGCAGTCAAAACCCAAGCCACGAGCAGTACTTC
few	TRBV20-1	TRBD2	TRBJ2-5	CSASLGSSGGAEETQYF	TGCAGTGCTAGTTTGGGTTCTAGCGGGGGGGCCGAAGAGACCCAGTACTTC
many	TRBV12-3/TRBV12-4	TRBD1	TRBJ2-3	CASSPQGARADTQYF	TGTGCCAGCAGTCCCCAGGGGGCTCGCGCAGATACGCAGTATTTT
few	TRBV6-2/TRBV6-3	.	TRBJ2-1	CASGSRGQYTLNEQFF	TGTGCCAGCGGCTCGCGGGGGCAGTACACCCTCAATGAGCAGTTCTTC
.	TRBV7-8	TRBD1	TRBJ2-1	CASSRGTGRYNEQFF	TGTGCCAGCAGCCGCGGGACAGGGCGGTACAATGAGCAGTTCTTC
few	TRBV20-1	TRBD1	TRBJ2-5	CSARGQAIWETQYF	TGCAGTGCCCGTGGACAGGCGATTTGGGAGACCCAGTACTTC
.	TRBV3-1	TRBD2	TRBJ2-1	CASSQARGGRSYNEQFF	TGTGCCAGCAGCCAAGCGCGGGGGGGCCGTTCCTACAATGAGCAGTTCTTC
many	TRBV12-3/TRBV12-4	.	TRBJ1-1	CASGSGPTEAFF	TGTGCCAGCGGATCCGGGCCGACTGAAGCTTTCTTT
few	TRBV5-1	TRBD1	TRBJ2-2	CASSDAGTGITGELFF	TGCGCCAGCAGCGACGCCGGGACAGGGATCACCGGGGAGCTGTTTTTT
.	TRBV13	.	TRBJ1-6	CASSLDSGIGSPLHF	TGTGCCAGCAGCTTAGATTCCGGGATTGGCTCACCCCTCCACTTT